Following are 20 T cell receptor beta chains from one sample sequenced in a study of T-cell reconstitution after alpha-beta-depleted transplantation in children. Preparation of the TCRbeta library was carried out with unique molecular identifiers. TCRdb redid the calling of the PCR reads with MiXCR, one entry per CDR3 protein. The repertoire holds hundreds of thousands of distinct CDR3 sequences, with over 10% as singletons. The sequences come from PBMCs, mostly from graft donor cells, collected 360 days after TCRalphabeta/CD19-depleted stem cell transplant. These receptors were obtained from a male patient younger than 18 who had a stem cell transplant for acute myeloid leukemia, so the T cells may come from the graft donor.

The chain has TRBV4-3 and TRBJ2-5; perhaps TRBD2 as D (6 bases). The CDR3 length is 14 residues. V was cut by 4 bases and J by 5 bases, with 14 bases left in between. Per the germline V gene, CDR1 is LGHNA and CDR2 is YSLEER. CDR3 nucleotide sequence: TGCGCCAGCAGCCCCCGGTACGGGACTGAGACCCAGTACTTC. This encodes CASSPRYGTETQYF.

This clonotype was seen at least ten times. The genes are TRBV9 and TRBJ2-1, with 9 bases lining up with TRBD2. In germline, CDR1 is SGDLS, CDR2 YYNGEE. V trimming: 0 bases; J trimming: 0 bases; junction bases outside the gene matches: 7. The CDR3 is 18 residues long. DNA for the CDR3: TGTGCCAGCAGCGTAGCTTCGACTAGCGGTAGCTCCTACAATGAGCAGTTCTTC. This codes for CASSVASTSGSSYNEQFF.

This clonotype has a handful of counts. The chain couples TRBV6-6 to TRBJ2-1; D gene uncertain. Trimming removed 5 bases at V and 10 bases at J, with 9 bases between. Germline V gene sequence: CDR1 MNHNY, CDR2 SVGAGI (reference sequence). The CDR3 spans 11 residues. The CDR3 spells CASSRLGEQFF. CDR3 in DNA: TGTGCCAGCAGTCGCCTAGGGGAGCAGTTCTTC.

V gene TRBV7-9 combines with J gene TRBJ2-1, with TRBD2 as a possible D gene (5 bases). CDR3 length: 17 amino acids. Germline loops: CDR1 SEHNR, CDR2 FQNEAQ (reference sequence). With 6 bases removed from V and 4 bases from J, the gap between germline ends came to 22 bases. CDR3 amino acids: CASSSGSLSGQYNEQFF. CDR3 bases: TGTGCCAGCAGTTCGGGATCTTTGTCGGGCCAATACAATGAGCAGTTCTTC.

The CDR3 DNA sequence: TGTGCCAGCAGCTTAGGGACAGGGGCCAGGAGTTCCAATGAGCAGTTCTTC. It specifies CASSLGTGARSSNEQFF. The chain recombines TRBV7-2 with TRBJ2-1; 9 positions agree with TRBD1. After removal of 1 base from V and 6 bases from J, the junction contained 10 bases not matched to a gene. The CDR3 runs 17 residues. Germline values: CDR1 SGHTA, CDR2 FQGNSA.

This clonotype was seen a few times. The chain couples TRBV10-3 to TRBJ2-1, with 7 bases fitting TRBD1. Germline lookup yields CDR1 ENHRY and CDR2 SYGVKD. The length of the CDR3 is 12 residues. The junction had 3 bases not matched to a gene; V was cut back by 3 bases and J by 10 bases. Written as DNA, the CDR3 is TGTGCCATCAGTGACGCGACAGGGGAGCAGTTCTTC. Amino acids: CAISDATGEQFF.

The chain combines TRBV5-1 with TRBJ1-1; D gene unclear. Looked up from germline, CDR1 is SGHRS and CDR2 is YFSETQ. The CDR3 has 15 residues. Trimming removed 0 bases at V and 1 base at J, with 10 bases between. The CDR3 DNA follows: TGCGCCAGCAGCTTGGTCGGCAGGCCGAACACTGAAGCTTTCTTT. Amino acids: CASSLVGRPNTEAFF.

The chain has TRBV7-2 and TRBJ2-1; unclear D gene. This CDR3 region has 17 residues. Trimming shortened V by 1 base and J by 0 bases, and 13 bases separated the two germline ends. Looked up from germline, CDR1 is SGHTA and CDR2 is FQGNSA. CDR3 amino acids: CASSLGATWSSYNEQFF. The CDR3 coding sequence is TGTGCCAGCAGCTTAGGGGCCACTTGGAGCTCCTACAATGAGCAGTTCTTC.

This clonotype has ten or more counts. This chain uses TRBV15 with TRBJ2-2; possibly TRBD2 for D (5 bases). Per the germline V gene, CDR1 is LNHNV and CDR2 is YYDKDF (reference sequence). V lost 6 bases to trimming and J lost 7 bases, with 15 bases between them. The CDR3 runs to 14 residues. In DNA form, the CDR3 reads TGTGCCACCAGTACAAACCGGGGTGGCGGGGAGCTGTTTTTT. The encoded protein is CATSTNRGGGELFF.

This clonotype was counted between two and nine times. The chain is built from TRBV18 and TRBJ2-3; tentatively, D is TRBD2 (5 bases). CDR1 is KGHSH and CDR2 is LQKENI in the germline V gene. Trimming shortened V by 2 bases and J by 2 bases, and 14 bases separated the two germline ends. This CDR3 is built from 16 residues. CDR3 sequence: CASSPGVRDPTDTQYF. CDR3 nucleotide sequence: TGTGCCAGCTCACCAGGTGTCCGGGATCCCACAGATACGCAGTATTTT.

This clonotype was counted a few times. The rearrangement links TRBV28 to TRBJ2-4, with D maybe TRBD1 (5 bases). The V and J ends lost 7 bases and 0 bases respectively, with 19 bases between them. The CDR3 has 17 amino acids. Germline V gene data show CDR1 as MDHEN and CDR2 as SYDVKM. CDR3 DNA: TGTGCCAGCACTTCACGTCCAGGGTTCCTAGCCAAAAACATTCAGTACTTC. Translated, it gives CASTSRPGFLAKNIQYF.

This clonotype was seen a handful of times. The chain is built from TRBV5-1 and TRBJ1-1; D unclear. The V and J ends lost 1 base and 6 bases respectively, with 10 bases between them. This CDR3 comprises 13 residues. Looked up from germline, CDR1 is SGHRS and CDR2 is YFSETQ. The CDR3: CASSLSGVPEAFF. In nucleotides, the CDR3 is TGCGCCAGCAGCTTGAGCGGGGTCCCTGAAGCTTTCTTT.

This clonotype occurred many times. The chain is built from TRBV12-3 or TRBV12-4 and TRBJ2-2, with D uncertain. V was clipped by 0 bases and J by 7 bases, with 6 bases between them. The CDR3 has 13 amino acids. The CDR3 nucleotides read TGTGCCAGCAGTTTAGCGGGAAACGGGGAGCTGTTTTTT. This codes for CASSLAGNGELFF.

This clonotype was seen repeatedly, ten times or more. This chain joins TRBV28 and TRBJ2-3; D remains unclear. Trimming cost V 4 bases and J 4 bases, with 15 bases left between them. In germline, CDR1 is MDHEN, CDR2 SYDVKM. The CDR3 sequence is 15 residues long. The CDR3 nucleotides are TGTGCCAGCAGTTGGAGTCGCCCGTTCTCAGATACGCAGTATTTT. Translation gives CASSWSRPFSDTQYF.

This clonotype was recorded at least ten times. This chain connects TRBV7-9 to TRBJ2-4, with a weak D call TRBD1 (6 bases). Between the trimmed V and J ends, which lost 5 bases and 7 bases, there was a span of 15 bases. This CDR3 region has 14 residues. The germline V gene encodes CDR1 SEHNR and CDR2 FQNEAQ (reference sequence). CDR3 amino acids: CASSTSQGWNIQYF. The CDR3 DNA follows: TGTGCCAGCAGCACCTCACAGGGTTGGAACATTCAGTACTTC.

The rearrangement uses TRBV7-2 and TRBJ2-4; maybe TRBD2 (6 bases). In germline, CDR1 is SGHTA, CDR2 FQGNSA. CDR3 length: 17 residues. The V and J ends lost 7 bases and 0 bases respectively, with 19 bases between them. The CDR3: CASTQPREALAKNIQYF. As DNA, the CDR3 is TGTGCCAGCACCCAGCCCAGGGAGGCTCTAGCCAAAAACATTCAGTACTTC.

A few counts support this clonotype. The gene calls are TRBV28 and TRBJ2-2, with 7 bases that match TRBD1. Germline V gives CDR1 MDHEN, CDR2 SYDVKM. The length of the CDR3 is 17 residues. Germline trimming cut 6 bases from V and 1 base from J; bases unmatched to any gene: 11. The CDR3 protein is CASSKWVDRMNTGELFF. The DNA of the CDR3 is TGTGCCAGCAGCAAATGGGTGGACAGGATGAACACCGGGGAGCTGTTTTTT.

This clonotype has at least ten counts. J is TRBJ2-1 and V is TRBV9, with D unclear. V shed 3 bases and J shed 6 bases, with 7 bases lying between them. Germline-derived CDR1 and CDR2 are SGDLS and YYNGEE. CDR3 length equals 12 residues. CDR3 region: CASSARSNEQFF. The CDR3 DNA is TGTGCCAGCAGCGCTCGCAGCAATGAGCAGTTCTTC.

This clonotype was counted between two and nine times. The chain couples TRBV21-1 to TRBJ1-1; the table's D call of TRBD1 was not tested on the DNA. TRBV21-1 represents a pseudogene. The CDR3 consists of 16 residues. This CDR3 is CASSNLVWQGETEAFF. CDR3 in DNA: TGTGCCAGCAGCAACCTGGTATGGCAGGGAGAAACTGAAGCTTTCTTT.

The rearrangement uses TRBV28 and TRBJ1-2, with 7 nucleotides matching TRBD1. This CDR3 has 13 residues. J was trimmed by 5 bases and V by 5 bases; bases with no gene match: 5. The germline V gene has CDR1 MDHEN and CDR2 SYDVKM. CDR3 protein: CASSPQGLYGYTF. The CDR3 bases are TGTGCCAGCAGTCCACAGGGGCTTTATGGCTACACCTTC.